Listed here are 9 T cell receptor beta chains from one sample, sequenced in a study of shared clonotypes between healthy human individuals. Generated by immunoSEQ multiplex PCR, the TCRdb table keeps only in-frame clones and is missing some. This sample carries 2 million to 2.5 million clones, approximately 90% of them seen once, and the ten largest clones take 0.3% to 0.4%. Material for sequencing was naive CD4+ T cells from PBMCs. Noted subset: CD45RA+ positively selected. The receptors stem from a man aged 18-30 years in good health. Some clones in this sample may be carry-over from other donors' samples.

The V call is TRBV29-1, the J call TRBJ2-7, with a weak D call TRBD1 (5 bases). V was trimmed by 3 bases and J by 6 bases, leaving 18 bases between them. The CDR3 totals 14 residues. CDR1 SQVTM and CDR2 ANQGSEA come from the germline V gene. The CDR3 here is CSVEGPGKGREQYF. The CDR3 coding sequence is TGCAGCGTTGAGGGCCCAGGGAAAGGTCGCGAGCAGTACTTC.

Concerning this clone: The sample has other DNA sequences that encode this CDR3 too. This chain links TRBV9 with TRBJ2-3, with D possibly matching TRBD2 (5 bases). Germline CDR1 is SGDLS and CDR2 is YYNGEE. The V end lost 0 bases, the J end lost 2 bases, and 7 bases lay between the germline ends. This CDR3 comprises 14 residues. In DNA, the CDR3 is TGTGCCAGCAGCGTAGCGGGAAACACAGATACGCAGTATTTT. Translated: CASSVAGNTDTQYF.

The DNA for the CDR3 is TGTGCCATCAGTGAACTAGCGGGAGGACGAGAGACCCAGTACTTC. Its translation is CAISELAGGRETQYF. The rearrangement uses TRBV10-3 and TRBJ2-5; TRBD2 agrees at 12 bases. Per the germline V gene, CDR1 is ENHRY and CDR2 is SYGVKD. This CDR3 is built from 15 residues. J lost 4 bases, V lost 3 bases, and 3 bases had no gene match.

The gene calls are TRBV18 and TRBJ1-6; maybe TRBD1 (6 bases). Germline CDR1 KGHSH, CDR2 LQKENI. Trimming cost V 3 bases and J 13 bases, with 16 bases left between them. The CDR3 has 14 residues. The CDR3 bases are TGTGCCAGCTCACCGGGATACGGGGGGCGGCCCCTCCACTTT. Translated: CASSPGYGGRPLHF.

The chain joins TRBV9 to TRBJ2-3, with a weak D call TRBD2 (5 bases). Between the trimmed V and J ends, which lost 0 bases and 7 bases, there was a span of 18 bases. Germline V gene sequence: CDR1 SGDLS, CDR2 YYNGEE. This CDR3 region has 16 residues. CDR3 DNA sequence: TGTGCCAGCAGCGTAGCTCCGGGCGGGTATTCAAATACGCAGTATTTT. This encodes CASSVAPGGYSNTQYF.

This chain joins TRBV14 and TRBJ2-5; D might be TRBD1 or TRBD2, each matching 5 bases. The length of the CDR3 is 14 residues. Trimming left V 1 base short and J 5 bases short, with 11 bases between. Germline V lookup: CDR1 SGHDN, CDR2 FVKESK. CDR3 DNA: TGTGCCAGCAGCCAAGTCAGGGAGCAGGAGACCCAGTACTTC. Amino acids: CASSQVREQETQYF.

The chain carries TRBV20-1 and TRBJ2-1, with 7 bases fitting TRBD1. Losses at the gene ends were 6 bases for V and 10 bases for J; bases not matched to a gene: 6. The CDR3 has 11 amino acids. Germline CDR1 and CDR2: DFQATT and SNEGSKA (reference sequence). The CDR3 here is CSAQGDGEQFF. DNA for the CDR3: TGCAGTGCCCAGGGGGACGGCGAGCAGTTCTTC.

This chain links TRBV7-7 with TRBJ2-7; tentative D call: TRBD2 (6 bases). The CDR3 length is 14 residues. Trimming took 8 bases from V and 6 from J, leaving 20 bases between them. CDR1 is SSHAT and CDR2 is FNYEAQ in the germline V gene (reference sequence). In DNA, the CDR3 is TGTGCCAGCTCTCCTAGCGCCATTCCGGGCGAGCAGTACTTC. This codes for CASSPSAIPGEQYF.

This chain uses TRBV7-2 with TRBJ2-1; D unclear. Germline assignment: CDR1 SGHTA and CDR2 FQGNSA. V shed 1 base and J shed 4 bases, with 11 bases lying between them. The CDR3 runs to 15 residues. The CDR3 DNA is TGTGCCAGCAGCTTAGGTCCATCACAGTACAATGAGCAGTTCTTC. The encoded protein is CASSLGPSQYNEQFF. The variable domain in full, completed from reference TRBV7-2 and TRBJ2-1, reads GAGVSQSPSNKVTEKGKDVELRCDPISGHTALYWYRQSLGQGLEFLIYFQGNSAPDKSGLPSDRFSAERTGGSVSTLTIQRTQQEDSAVYLCASSLGPSQYNEQFFGPGTRLTVL.